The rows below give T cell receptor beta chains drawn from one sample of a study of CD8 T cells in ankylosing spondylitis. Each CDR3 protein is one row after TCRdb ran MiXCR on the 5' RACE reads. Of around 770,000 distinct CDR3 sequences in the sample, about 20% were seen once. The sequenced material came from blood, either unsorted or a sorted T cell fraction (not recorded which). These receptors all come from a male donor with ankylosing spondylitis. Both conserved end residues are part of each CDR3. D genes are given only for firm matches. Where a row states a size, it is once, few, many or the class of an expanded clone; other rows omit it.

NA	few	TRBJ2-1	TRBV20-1	CSALDGGSSYNEQFF	TGCAGTGCTTTGGACGGAGGAAGCTCCTACAATGAGCAGTTCTTC
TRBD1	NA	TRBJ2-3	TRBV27	CASSLMGQRTDTQYF	TGTGCCAGCAGTTTGATGGGACAGCGCACAGATACGCAGTATTTT
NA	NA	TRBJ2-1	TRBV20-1	CSARARLGWNNEQFF	TGCAGTGCTAGAGCCCGGCTTGGTTGGAACAATGAGCAGTTCTTC
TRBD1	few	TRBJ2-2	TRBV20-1	CSALSPGTDHTGELFF	TGCAGTGCTCTATCCCCCGGGACAGACCACACCGGGGAGCTGTTTTTT
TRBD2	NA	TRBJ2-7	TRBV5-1	CASSQRSSGGYYEQYF	TGCGCCAGCAGCCAGCGTAGTAGCGGGGGATACTACGAGCAGTACTTC
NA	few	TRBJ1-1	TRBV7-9	CASSLAQTTEAFF	TGTGCCAGCAGCTTAGCACAGACCACTGAAGCTTTCTTT
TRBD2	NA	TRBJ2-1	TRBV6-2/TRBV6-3	CASSDGGASYNEQFF	TGTGCCAGCAGTGACGGGGGGGCCTCCTACAATGAGCAGTTCTTC
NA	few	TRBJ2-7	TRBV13	CASSPGGGPNYEQYF	TGTGCCAGCAGCCCAGGTGGGGGGCCGAACTACGAGCAGTACTTC
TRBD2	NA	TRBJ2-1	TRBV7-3	CASSLTGGYEQFF	TGTGCCAGCAGCTTAACGGGGGGGTATGAGCAGTTCTTC
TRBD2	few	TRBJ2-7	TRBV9	CASSPRLAGEAEQYF	TGTGCCAGCAGCCCCCGACTAGCGGGGGAGGCCGAGCAGTACTTC
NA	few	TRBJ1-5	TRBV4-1	CASSQPNPGYQPQHF	TGCGCCAGCAGCCAACCAAACCCGGGTTATCAGCCCCAGCATTTT
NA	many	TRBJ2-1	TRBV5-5	CASSWRVGLGNEQFF	TGTGCCAGCAGCTGGAGGGTAGGACTGGGTAATGAGCAGTTCTTC
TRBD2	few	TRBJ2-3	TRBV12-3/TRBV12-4	CASSLTGTSGADTQYF	TGTGCCAGCAGTCTAACCGGGACTAGCGGGGCAGATACGCAGTATTTT
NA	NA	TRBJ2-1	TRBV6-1	CASAEFRASYNEQFF	TGTGCCAGCGCCGAGTTTCGGGCCTCCTACAATGAGCAGTTCTTC
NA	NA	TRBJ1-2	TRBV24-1	CATRGAGNGYTF	TGTGCCACCAGGGGGGCCGGTAATGGCTACACCTTC
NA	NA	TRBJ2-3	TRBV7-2	CASREGAGVSTDTQYF	TGTGCCAGCAGAGAGGGGGCGGGAGTTAGCACAGATACGCAGTATTTT
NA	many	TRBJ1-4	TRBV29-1	CSVKTRPRSEKLFF	TGCAGCGTTAAAACCCGTCCGAGATCTGAAAAACTGTTTTTT
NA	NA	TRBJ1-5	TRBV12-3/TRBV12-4	CASSPGRAQHF	TGTGCCAGCAGCCCCGGACGGGCCCAGCATTTT
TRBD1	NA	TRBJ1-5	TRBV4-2	CASSQEKGAGQPQHF	TGTGCCAGCAGCCAAGAAAAGGGGGCTGGGCAGCCCCAGCATTTT
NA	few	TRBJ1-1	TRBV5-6	CASSSATRAIEAFF	TGTGCCAGCAGCTCCGCGACCAGGGCCATTGAAGCTTTCTTT
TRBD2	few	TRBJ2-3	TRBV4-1	CASSQESGGAEDTQYF	TGCGCCAGCAGCCAAGAGAGCGGGGGGGCAGAAGATACGCAGTATTTT
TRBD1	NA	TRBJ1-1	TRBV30	CAWYRGNTEAFF	TGTGCCTGGTACAGGGGGAACACTGAAGCTTTCTTT
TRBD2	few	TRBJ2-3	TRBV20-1	CSVGRGLAGGPGADTQYF	TGCAGTGTTGGTAGGGGTCTAGCGGGGGGGCCAGGGGCAGATACGCAGTATTTT
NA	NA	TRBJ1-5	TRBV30	CAWSVAERQPQHF	TGTGCCTGGAGTGTGGCGGAGCGGCAGCCCCAGCATTTT
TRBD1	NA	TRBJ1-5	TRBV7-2	CASSRDRASQPQHF	TGTGCCAGCAGCCGGGACAGGGCGAGTCAGCCCCAGCATTTT
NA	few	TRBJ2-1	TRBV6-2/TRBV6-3	CASSYSSDSGSYNEQFF	TGTGCCAGCAGTTACTCCTCTGACTCTGGCTCCTACAATGAGCAGTTCTTC
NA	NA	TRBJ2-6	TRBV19	CASSGGVVLTF	TGTGCCAGTAGCGGAGGGGTCGTCCTGACTTTC
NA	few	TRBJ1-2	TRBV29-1	CSVVTLANYGYTF	TGCAGCGTAGTGACATTAGCTAACTATGGCTACACCTTC
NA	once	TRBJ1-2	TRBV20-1	CSASLTDNYGYTF	TGCAGTGCTTCCCTGACAGACAACTATGGCTACACCTTC
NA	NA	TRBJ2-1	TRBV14	CASSQESGPWVYNEQFF	TGTGCCAGCAGCCAAGAGTCGGGGCCATGGGTCTACAATGAGCAGTTCTTC
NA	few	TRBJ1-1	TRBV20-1	CSASVGSTNTEAFF	TGCAGTGCTAGTGTCGGCAGTACGAACACTGAAGCTTTCTTT
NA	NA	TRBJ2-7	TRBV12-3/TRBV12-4	CASSLFGQGRYEQYF	TGTGCCAGCAGTTTATTTGGTCAGGGTAGATACGAGCAGTACTTC
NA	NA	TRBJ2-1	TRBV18	CASSPEGLSEFF	TGTGCCAGCTCACCAGAGGGACTGTCAGAGTTCTTC
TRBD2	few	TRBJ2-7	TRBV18	CASSPLAGGRTYEQYF	TGTGCCAGCTCACCACTAGCGGGAGGGAGAACCTACGAGCAGTACTTC
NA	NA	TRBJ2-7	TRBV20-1	CSARDPGPQPYEQYF	TGCAGTGCTAGAGATCCAGGTCCTCAGCCCTACGAGCAGTACTTC
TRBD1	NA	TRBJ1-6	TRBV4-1	CASSQQGALGNSPLHF	TGCGCCAGCAGCCAGCAGGGGGCCTTAGGTAATTCACCCCTCCACTTT
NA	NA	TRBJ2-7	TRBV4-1	CASSQGWGSHYEQYF	TGCGCCAGCAGCCAGGGGTGGGGGTCCCACTACGAGCAGTACTTC
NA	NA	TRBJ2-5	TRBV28	CASSSGDSAQETQYF	TGTGCCAGCAGTTCGGGTGACTCGGCCCAAGAGACCCAGTACTTC
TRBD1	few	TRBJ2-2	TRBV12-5	CASGLGTAANTGELFF	TGTGCTAGTGGCCTCGGGACAGCGGCGAACACCGGGGAGCTGTTTTTT
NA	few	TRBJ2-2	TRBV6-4	CASSDSSRNTGELFF	TGTGCCAGCAGTGACTCGTCCAGAAACACCGGGGAGCTGTTTTTT